The 4 T cell receptor beta chains below were found in one sample sequenced in a study of cytomegalovirus exposure and HLA in healthy donors. The PCR made use of 60 Vbeta and 13 Jbeta primers. Sequencing was performed with immunoSEQ multiplex PCR; in TCRdb, only in-frame clones are kept and a portion is missing. The sample yields fewer than 200,000 clones, over 65% seen once. Sequenced sample: PBMCs. Receptors originate from a female donor in good health and CMV-seronegative.

In this sample, this clone turned up a few times. The V and J genes are TRBV4-1 and TRBJ2-5, with 10 bases lining up with TRBD2. The CDR3 is 17 residues long. J lost 5 bases, V lost 1 base, and 10 bases had no gene match. Germline V gene sequence: CDR1 MGHRA, CDR2 YSYEKL. CDR3 in amino acids: CASSQGGTSASGETQYF. The CDR3, as DNA: TGCGCCAGCAGCCAAGGGGGGACTAGCGCCTCGGGGGAGACCCAGTACTTC.

V gene TRBV30 combines with J gene TRBJ2-4, with D possibly TRBD2 on 6 matching bases. The V end was cut by 0 bases, the J end by 7 bases, with 10 bases between. CDR1 and CDR2 from the germline V gene are GTSNPN and SVGIG (reference sequence). The CDR3 runs to 13 residues. This CDR3 reads CAWSVTGDNIQYF. The CDR3 DNA is TGTGCCTGGAGTGTAACGGGGGACAACATTCAGTACTTC.

The rearrangement uses TRBV19 and TRBJ2-1; 11 nucleotides match TRBD2. J was trimmed by 3 bases and V by 3 bases; bases with no gene match: 1. Germline CDR1 LNHDA, CDR2 SQIVND (reference sequence). This CDR3 is built from 15 residues. CDR3 in DNA: TGTGCCAGTAGTATGACTAGCGGGGTCTACAATGAGCAGTTCTTC. Amino acids: CASSMTSGVYNEQFF. Full variable domain (remainder filled in from reference TRBV19 and TRBJ2-1): DGGITQSPKYLFRKEGQNVTLSCEQNLNHDAMYWYRQDPGQGLRLIYYSQIVNDFQKGDIAEGYSVSREKKESFPLTVTSAQKNPTAFYLCASSMTSGVYNEQFFGPGTRLTVL.

The chain carries TRBV7-2 and TRBJ1-2; 7 bases match TRBD1. Per the germline V gene, CDR1 is SGHTA and CDR2 is FQGNSA. The CDR3 has 16 amino acids. V lost 6 bases, J lost 0 bases, and 10 bases stayed unmatched. The CDR3 DNA follows: TGTGCCAGCAGTCGGGGACAGTACGGACCTAACTATGGCTACACCTTC. It specifies CASSRGQYGPNYGYTF.